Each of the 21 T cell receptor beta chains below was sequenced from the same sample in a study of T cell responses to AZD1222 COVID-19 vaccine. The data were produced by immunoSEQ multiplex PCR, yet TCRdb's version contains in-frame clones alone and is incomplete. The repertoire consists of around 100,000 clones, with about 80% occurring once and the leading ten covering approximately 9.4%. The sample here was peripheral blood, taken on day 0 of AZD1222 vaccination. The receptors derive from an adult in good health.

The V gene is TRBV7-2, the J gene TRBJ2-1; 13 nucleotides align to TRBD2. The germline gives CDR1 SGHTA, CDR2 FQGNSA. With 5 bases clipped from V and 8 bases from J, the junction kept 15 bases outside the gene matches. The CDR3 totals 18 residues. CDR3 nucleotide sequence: TGTGCCAGCAGCCGCCCCCGACTAGCGGGAGGCCTTAGGCATGAGCAGTTCTTC. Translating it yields CASSRPRLAGGLRHEQFF.

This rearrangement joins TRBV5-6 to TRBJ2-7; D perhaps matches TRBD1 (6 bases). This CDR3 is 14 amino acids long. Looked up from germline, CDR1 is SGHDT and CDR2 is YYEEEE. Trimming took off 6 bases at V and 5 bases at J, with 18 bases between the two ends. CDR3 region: CASTSYREVHEQYF. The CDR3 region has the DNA TGTGCCAGCACCTCGTACAGGGAAGTCCACGAGCAGTACTTC.

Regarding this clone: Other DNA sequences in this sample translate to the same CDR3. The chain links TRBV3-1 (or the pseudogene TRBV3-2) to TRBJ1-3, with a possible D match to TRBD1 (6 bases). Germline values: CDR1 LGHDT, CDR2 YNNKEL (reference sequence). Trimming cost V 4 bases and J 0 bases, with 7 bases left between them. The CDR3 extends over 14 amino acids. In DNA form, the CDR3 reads TGTGCCAGCAGCCTGACAGGCTCTGGAAACACCATATATTTT. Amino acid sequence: CASSLTGSGNTIYF.

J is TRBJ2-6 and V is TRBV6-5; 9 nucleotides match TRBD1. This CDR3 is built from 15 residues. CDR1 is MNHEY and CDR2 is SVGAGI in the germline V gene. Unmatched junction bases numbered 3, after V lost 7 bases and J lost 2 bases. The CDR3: CASNRGLPGANVLTF. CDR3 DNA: TGTGCCAGCAACAGGGGGCTGCCTGGGGCCAACGTCCTGACTTTC.

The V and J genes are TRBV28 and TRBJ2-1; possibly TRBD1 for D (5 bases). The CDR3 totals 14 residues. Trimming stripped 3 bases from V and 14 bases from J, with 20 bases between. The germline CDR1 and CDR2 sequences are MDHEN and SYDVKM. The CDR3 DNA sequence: TGTGCCAGCAGTTTCCGGACAACCTCGGATACAGAGTTCTTC. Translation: CASSFRTTSDTEFF.

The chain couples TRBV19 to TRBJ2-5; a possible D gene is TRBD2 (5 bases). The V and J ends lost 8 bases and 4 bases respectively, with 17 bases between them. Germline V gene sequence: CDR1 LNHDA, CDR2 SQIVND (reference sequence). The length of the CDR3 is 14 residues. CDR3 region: CASQLGAARETQYF. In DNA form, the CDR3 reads TGTGCCAGTCAGCTCGGAGCGGCACGAGAGACCCAGTACTTC. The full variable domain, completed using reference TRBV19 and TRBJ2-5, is DGGITQSPKYLFRKEGQNVTLSCEQNLNHDAMYWYRQDPGQGLRLIYYSQIVNDFQKGDIAEGYSVSREKKESFPLTVTSAQKNPTAFYLCASQLGAARETQYFGPGTRLLVL.

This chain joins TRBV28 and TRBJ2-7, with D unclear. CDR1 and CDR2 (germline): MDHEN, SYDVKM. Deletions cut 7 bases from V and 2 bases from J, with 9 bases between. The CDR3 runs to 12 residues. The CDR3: CASNGEAYEQYF. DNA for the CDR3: TGTGCCAGCAATGGTGAGGCCTACGAGCAGTACTTC.

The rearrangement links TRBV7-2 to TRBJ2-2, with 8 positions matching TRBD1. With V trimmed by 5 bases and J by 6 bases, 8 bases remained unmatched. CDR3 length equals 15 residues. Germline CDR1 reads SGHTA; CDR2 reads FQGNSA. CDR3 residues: CASSKQGEVAGELFF. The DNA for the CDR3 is TGTGCCAGCAGCAAACAGGGGGAAGTCGCCGGGGAGCTGTTTTTT.

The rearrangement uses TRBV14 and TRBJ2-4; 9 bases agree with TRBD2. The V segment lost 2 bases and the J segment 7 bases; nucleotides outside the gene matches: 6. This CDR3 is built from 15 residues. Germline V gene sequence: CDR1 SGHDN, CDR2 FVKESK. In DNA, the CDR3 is TGTGCCAGCAGCCAACTTAGCGGGAGCGAGAACATTCAGTACTTC. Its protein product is CASSQLSGSENIQYF.

The CDR3 sequence is CASSPLQANNSPLHF. The CDR3 region has the DNA TGTGCCAGCTCACCACTACAAGCCAATAATTCACCCCTCCACTTT. The chain joins TRBV18 to TRBJ1-6, with D unclear. Looked up from germline, CDR1 is KGHSH and CDR2 is LQKENI. Trimming stripped 1 base from V and 5 bases from J, with 9 bases between. The CDR3 contains 15 residues.

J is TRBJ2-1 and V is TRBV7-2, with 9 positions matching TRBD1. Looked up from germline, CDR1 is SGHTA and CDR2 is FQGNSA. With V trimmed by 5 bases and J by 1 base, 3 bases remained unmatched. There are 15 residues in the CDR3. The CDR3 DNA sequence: TGTGCCAGCAGCCTGACAGGGGGTTCCTACAATGAGCAGTTCTTC. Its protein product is CASSLTGGSYNEQFF.

CDR3 sequence: CASSLGTDYNSPLHF. CDR3 nucleotide sequence: TGTGCCAGCAGCCTTGGGACGGATTATAATTCACCCCTCCACTTT. The chain uses TRBV11-2 and TRBJ1-6; a possible D gene is TRBD1 (5 bases). Germline V CDR1 and CDR2: SGHAT, FQNNGV. V dropped 5 bases and J dropped 4 bases, with 12 bases sitting between them. This CDR3 region has 15 residues.

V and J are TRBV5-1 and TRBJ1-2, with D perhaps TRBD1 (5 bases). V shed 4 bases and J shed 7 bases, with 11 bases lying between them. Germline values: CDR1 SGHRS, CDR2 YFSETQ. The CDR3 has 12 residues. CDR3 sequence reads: CASSGGTAGYTF. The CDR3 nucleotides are TGCGCCAGCAGCGGCGGGACGGCTGGCTACACCTTC.

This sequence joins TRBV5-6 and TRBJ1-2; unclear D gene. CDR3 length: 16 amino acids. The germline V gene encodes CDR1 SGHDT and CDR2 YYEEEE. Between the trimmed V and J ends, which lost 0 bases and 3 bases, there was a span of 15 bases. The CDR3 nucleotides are TGTGCCAGCAGCTTGGGGTTAACGGGGAGCGACTATGGCTACACCTTC. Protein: CASSLGLTGSDYGYTF.

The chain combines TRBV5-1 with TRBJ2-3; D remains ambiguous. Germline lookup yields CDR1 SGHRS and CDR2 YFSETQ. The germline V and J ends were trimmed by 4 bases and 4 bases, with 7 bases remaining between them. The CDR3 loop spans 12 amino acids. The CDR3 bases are TGCGCCAGCAGCGGCGGCTCAGATACGCAGTATTTT. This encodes CASSGGSDTQYF.

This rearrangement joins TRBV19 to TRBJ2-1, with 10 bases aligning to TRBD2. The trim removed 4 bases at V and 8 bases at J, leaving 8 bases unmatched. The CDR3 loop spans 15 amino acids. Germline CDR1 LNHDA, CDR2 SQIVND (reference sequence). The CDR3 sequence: CASSTSSGSWDEQFF. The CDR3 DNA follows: TGTGCCAGTAGTACCTCTAGCGGGAGTTGGGATGAGCAGTTCTTC.

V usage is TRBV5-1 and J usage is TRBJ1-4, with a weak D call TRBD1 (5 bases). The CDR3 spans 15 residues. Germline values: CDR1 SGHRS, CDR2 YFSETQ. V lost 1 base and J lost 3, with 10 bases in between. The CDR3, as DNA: TGCGCCAGCAGCTTGTTCGGGACCGCTAATGAAAAACTGTTTTTT. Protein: CASSLFGTANEKLFF. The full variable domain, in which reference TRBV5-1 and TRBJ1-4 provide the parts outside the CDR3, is KAGVTQTPRYLIKTRGQQVTLSCSPISGHRSVSWYQQTPGQGLQFLFEYFSETQRNKGNFPGRFSGRQFSNSRSEMNVSTLELGDSALYLCASSLFGTANEKLFFGSGTQLSVL.

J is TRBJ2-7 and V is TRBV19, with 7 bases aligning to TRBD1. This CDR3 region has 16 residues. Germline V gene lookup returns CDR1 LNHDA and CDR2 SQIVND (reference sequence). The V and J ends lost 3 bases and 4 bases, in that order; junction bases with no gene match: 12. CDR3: CASSISLGTEGYEQYF. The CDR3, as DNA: TGTGCCAGTAGTATCTCCTTAGGGACAGAGGGGTACGAGCAGTACTTC.

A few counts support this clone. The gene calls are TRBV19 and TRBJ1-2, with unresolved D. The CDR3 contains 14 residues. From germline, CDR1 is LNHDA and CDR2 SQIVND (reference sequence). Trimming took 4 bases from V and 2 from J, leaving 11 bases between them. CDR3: CASSSQVGNYGYTF. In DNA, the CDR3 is TGTGCCAGTAGTAGCCAGGTAGGGAACTATGGCTACACCTTC.

The chain's CDR3 is CASSTFPGQETQYF. Written as DNA, the CDR3 is TGTGCCAGTAGTACTTTCCCGGGGCAAGAGACCCAGTACTTC. The chain carries TRBV19 and TRBJ2-5, with D tentatively TRBD2 (5 bases). Trimming removed 4 bases from V and 2 bases from J, with 11 bases in between. The CDR3 sequence is 14 residues long. Germline-derived CDR1 and CDR2 are LNHDA and SQIVND (reference sequence).

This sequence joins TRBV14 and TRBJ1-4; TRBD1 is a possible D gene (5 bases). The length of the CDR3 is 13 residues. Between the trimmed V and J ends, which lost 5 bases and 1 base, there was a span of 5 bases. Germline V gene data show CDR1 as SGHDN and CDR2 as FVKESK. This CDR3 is CASSRGTNEKLFF. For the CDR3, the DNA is TGTGCCAGCAGCAGGGGAACTAATGAAAAACTGTTTTTT.